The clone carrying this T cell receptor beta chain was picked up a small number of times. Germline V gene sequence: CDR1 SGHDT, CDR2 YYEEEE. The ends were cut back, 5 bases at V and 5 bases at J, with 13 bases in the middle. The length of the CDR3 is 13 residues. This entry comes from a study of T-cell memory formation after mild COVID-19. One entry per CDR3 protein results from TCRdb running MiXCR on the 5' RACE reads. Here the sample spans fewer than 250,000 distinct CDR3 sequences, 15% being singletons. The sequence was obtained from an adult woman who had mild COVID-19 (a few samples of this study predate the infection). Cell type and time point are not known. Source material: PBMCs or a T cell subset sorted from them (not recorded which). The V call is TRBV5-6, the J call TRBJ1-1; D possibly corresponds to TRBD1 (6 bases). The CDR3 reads CASRHYRVTEAFF. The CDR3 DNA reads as TGTGCCAGCAGACATTACAGGGTAACTGAAGCTTTCTTT. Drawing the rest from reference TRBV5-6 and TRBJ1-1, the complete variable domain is DAGVTQSPTHLIKTRGQQVTLRCSPKSGHDTVSWYQQALGQGPQFIFQYYEEEERQRGNFPDRFSGHQFPNYSSELNVNALLLGDSALYLCASRHYRVTEAFFGQGTRLTVV.